The 25 T cell receptor beta chains below come from one sample, sequenced in a study of shared clonotypes between healthy human individuals. Some clones are missing from TCRdb's copy, which holds only in-frame ones; the method was immunoSEQ multiplex PCR. The sample records millions of clones, over 85% being singletons. Specimen: naive CD4+ T cells sorted from blood. Stated subset: CD45RA+ positively selected. The receptors derive from a man between 18 and 35 years old in good health.

This clone showed up just a few times. The V gene is TRBV28, the J gene TRBJ1-5, with D unclear. V was shortened by 6 bases and J by 8 bases, with 11 bases between the two germline ends. CDR3 length: 12 amino acids. From germline, CDR1 is MDHEN and CDR2 SYDVKM. CDR3 in amino acids: CASSQAGEPQHF. The CDR3, as DNA: TGTGCCAGCAGCCAAGCGGGCGAGCCCCAGCATTTT.

This clone was observed a single time. The chain couples TRBV5-1 to TRBJ2-1; D assignment may be TRBD1 or TRBD2 (5 bases each). Germline loops: CDR1 SGHRS, CDR2 YFSETQ. V was cut by 4 bases and J by 5 bases, with 13 bases left in between. The length of the CDR3 is 14 residues. The CDR3 nucleotides are TGCGCCAGCAGCCGGGAAAGAGGGGACAATGAGCAGTTCTTC. It codes for CASSRERGDNEQFF.

This rearrangement joins TRBV2 to TRBJ1-2; D unclear. Deletions cut 4 bases from V and 2 bases from J, with 8 bases between. This CDR3 region has 13 residues. The germline CDR1 and CDR2 sequences are SNHLY and FYNNEI. The CDR3 DNA follows: TGTGCCAGCAGTGCCCAACAGAACTATGGCTACACCTTC. Its protein is CASSAQQNYGYTF. Combining the CDR3 with reference TRBV2 and TRBJ1-2 gives the whole variable domain EPEVTQTPSHQVTQMGQEVILRCVPISNHLYFYWYRQILGQKVEFLVSFYNNEISEKSEIFDDQFSVERPDGSNFTLKIRSTKLEDSAMYFCASSAQQNYGYTFGSGTRLTVV.

The chain employs TRBV5-1 and TRBJ2-5; 14 nucleotides match TRBD2. The germline CDR1 and CDR2 sequences are SGHRS and YFSETQ. With V trimmed by 2 bases and J by 4 bases, 7 bases remained unmatched. The CDR3 consists of 17 residues. DNA for the CDR3: TGCGCCAGCAGCTTAAGTGGACTAGCGGGGGGTCGAGAGACCCAGTACTTC. Translated, it gives CASSLSGLAGGRETQYF.

The CDR3 nucleotides read TGTGCCAGCAGCTTCCGGGACAGAAACACAGATACGCAGTATTTT. Translation gives CASSFRDRNTDTQYF. The chain links TRBV7-2 to TRBJ2-3, with 7 bases that match TRBD1. The CDR3 is made up of 15 amino acids. Germline V gives CDR1 SGHTA, CDR2 FQGNSA. V shed 3 bases and J 2 bases; nucleotides not matched to a gene: 5.

This chain joins TRBV5-1 and TRBJ1-1, with a possible D match to TRBD1 (6 bases). This CDR3 has 15 amino acids. The ends were cut back, 0 bases at V and 1 base at J, with 10 bases in the middle. From germline, CDR1 is SGHRS and CDR2 YFSETQ. Here the CDR3 reads CASSLVGQTNTEAFF. The CDR3 DNA reads as TGCGCCAGCAGCTTGGTGGGACAAACGAACACTGAAGCTTTCTTT.

The chain uses TRBV28 and TRBJ1-6; D unresolved. This CDR3 comprises 13 residues. Deletions cut 3 bases from V and 7 bases from J, with 7 bases between. CDR1 MDHEN and CDR2 SYDVKM come from the germline V gene. The CDR3 sequence: CASSLGGNSPLHF. The CDR3 nucleotides are TGTGCCAGCAGTTTGGGAGGGAATTCACCCCTCCACTTT.

Points on this clone: Other DNA sequences in this sample translate to the same CDR3. V usage is TRBV6-5 and J usage is TRBJ1-1, with 10 bases matching TRBD1. V trimming: 6 bases; J trimming: 3 bases; junction bases outside the gene matches: 7. Per the germline V gene, CDR1 is MNHEY and CDR2 is SVGAGI. The CDR3 is 15 amino acids. Here the CDR3 reads CASSRQGAGDTEAFF. The DNA of the CDR3 is TGTGCCAGCAGCAGACAGGGGGCCGGGGACACTGAAGCTTTCTTT.

The chain employs TRBV28 and TRBJ2-5; TRBD2 matches at 8 bases. The end of the DNA fits TRBJ2-7 better, so the J call may be wrong. Looked up from germline, CDR1 is MDHEN and CDR2 is SYDVKM. The CDR3 sequence is 16 residues long. CDR3 amino acids: CASSAPPGGGYYEQYF. CDR3 DNA: TGTGCCAGCAGTGCCCCTCCCGGCGGGGGGTACTACGAGCAGTACTTC.

The V and J genes are TRBV7-2 and TRBJ2-7; a possible D gene is TRBD1 (5 bases). Per germline, CDR1 SGHTA and CDR2 FQGNSA. The CDR3 length is 16 residues. V was clipped by 5 bases and J by 0 bases, with 17 bases between them. The CDR3, as DNA: TGTGCCAGCAGCCCCCGGCGGACACTTAGCTCCTACGAGCAGTACTTC. Protein product: CASSPRRTLSSYEQYF.

The chain employs TRBV28 and TRBJ2-7; a possible D gene is TRBD2 (5 bases). Trimming took off 8 bases at V and 5 bases at J, with 22 bases between the two ends. The CDR3 totals 15 residues. Germline loops: CDR1 MDHEN, CDR2 SYDVKM. The CDR3 sequence: CASGMDWASMDEQYF. In nucleotides, the CDR3 is TGTGCCAGCGGGATGGACTGGGCCTCGATGGACGAGCAGTACTTC.

The V call is TRBV12-5, the J call TRBJ2-5, with no clear D. Per germline, CDR1 LGHNT and CDR2 FRNRAP. This CDR3 is built from 15 residues. Trimming took off 5 bases at V and 0 bases at J, with 13 bases between the two ends. CDR3 sequence (DNA): TGTGCTAGTGGTACGGCCTCTTGGTACCAAGAGACCCAGTACTTC. Protein: CASGTASWYQETQYF. The full variable domain, with the rest looked up from reference TRBV12-5 and TRBJ2-5, is DARVTQTPRHKVTEMGQEVTMRCQPILGHNTVFWYRQTMMQGLELLAYFRNRAPLDDSGMPKDRFSAEMPDATLATLKIQPSEPRDSAVYFCASGTASWYQETQYFGPGTRLLVL.

This chain links TRBV18 with TRBJ2-7, with D possibly matching TRBD1 (5 bases). V was clipped by 4 bases and J by 4 bases, with 17 bases between them. Germline CDR1 and CDR2: KGHSH and LQKENI. The CDR3 consists of 15 residues. DNA for the CDR3: TGTGCCAGCTCACGCAATCGGGTACAGGATTACGAGCAGTACTTC. It codes for CASSRNRVQDYEQYF.

This clone has just a few counts. The chain carries TRBV19 and TRBJ1-6, with 7 bases matching TRBD1. Losses at the gene ends were 7 bases for V and 5 bases for J; bases not matched to a gene: 5. The CDR3 totals 14 residues. Germline CDR1 is LNHDA and CDR2 is SQIVND (reference sequence). The CDR3 here is CASIGGTDNSPLHF. In nucleotides, the CDR3 is TGTGCCAGTATAGGCGGGACAGATAATTCACCCCTCCACTTT.

This clone was counted once. This chain links TRBV2 with TRBJ1-1; 7 nucleotides line up with TRBD1. V lost 5 bases to trimming and J lost 6 bases; unmatched junction nucleotides: 6. The CDR3 length is 13 residues. The germline V gene has CDR1 SNHLY and CDR2 FYNNEI. CDR3 sequence reads: CASSRQGTAEAFF. The CDR3 DNA reads TGTGCCAGCAGTCGACAGGGTACCGCTGAAGCTTTCTTT. The full variable domain, its missing parts supplied by reference TRBV2 and TRBJ1-1, is EPEVTQTPSHQVTQMGQEVILRCVPISNHLYFYWYRQILGQKVEFLVSFYNNEISEKSEIFDDQFSVERPDGSNFTLKIRSTKLEDSAMYFCASSRQGTAEAFFGQGTRLTVV.

This clone has more than one count but fewer than ten. Other DNA sequences from this sample encode an identical CDR3 as well. This sequence joins TRBV10-1 and TRBJ2-7; D is unclear. The germline CDR1 and CDR2 sequences are WNHNN and SYGVQD (reference sequence). Trimming cost V 0 bases and J 7 bases, with 4 bases left between them. This CDR3 region has 11 residues. CDR3 bases: TGCGCCAGCAGTGAGTCTCGGGAGCAGTACTTC. Its translation: CASSESREQYF.

Comments on this clone: Compared with germline, one end of the junction differs, possibly owing to a read error. The sample contains more than one DNA sequence encoding this CDR3. The gene calls are TRBV7-7 and TRBJ2-2; D is uncertain. Per the germline V gene, CDR1 is SSHAT and CDR2 is FNYEAQ (reference sequence). The CDR3 is made up of 12 amino acids. The CDR3, as DNA: TGTGCTAGCAGCTCGAACACCGGGGAGCTGTTTTTT. It translates to CASSSNTGELFF.

The rearrangement joins TRBV27 to TRBJ2-5; D might be TRBD1 (6 bases). CDR1 and CDR2 from the germline V gene are MNHEY and SMNVEV (reference sequence). V was clipped by 2 bases and J by 5 bases, with 12 bases between them. The CDR3 loop spans 14 amino acids. The CDR3 loop is CASSLRTAKETQYF. The DNA of the CDR3 is TGTGCCAGCAGTTTAAGGACAGCGAAGGAGACCCAGTACTTC.

The rearrangement uses TRBV6-5 and TRBJ2-1; 8 bases fit TRBD2. Losses at the gene ends were 2 bases for V and 9 bases for J; bases not matched to a gene: 9. The CDR3 runs to 15 residues. Germline assignment: CDR1 MNHEY and CDR2 SVGAGI. The DNA of the CDR3 is TGTGCCAGCAGTTACACGTCTAGCGGGTTCGGTGAGCAGTTCTTC. Translated, it gives CASSYTSSGFGEQFF.

The V gene is TRBV28, the J gene TRBJ2-7, with D possibly called TRBD1 or TRBD2 (5 bases each). V lost 5 bases and J 3 bases, leaving 11 bases between the germline ends. Looked up from germline, CDR1 is MDHEN and CDR2 is SYDVKM. The length of the CDR3 is 13 residues. CDR3 in amino acids: CASSGTDGYEQYF. The CDR3, as DNA: TGTGCCAGCAGTGGGACCGACGGCTACGAGCAGTACTTC.

As for this clone: The same CDR3 also results from other DNA sequences found in this sample. The chain joins TRBV28 to TRBJ2-5, with 9 bases that match TRBD2. Germline V gene lookup returns CDR1 MDHEN and CDR2 SYDVKM. J lost 2 bases, V lost 5 bases, and 6 bases had no gene match. The CDR3 has 15 residues. The CDR3 protein is CASSPSGGPQETQYF. CDR3 nucleotide sequence: TGTGCCAGCAGTCCCAGCGGGGGGCCTCAAGAGACCCAGTACTTC.

The chain is built from TRBV15 and TRBJ1-1, with TRBD1 identical over 7 bases. This CDR3 comprises 14 residues. Germline-derived CDR1 and CDR2 are LNHNV and YYDKDF (reference sequence). J gave up 7 bases and V 0 bases, and 5 bases lay outside the gene matches. The chain's CDR3 is CATSRERGPYEAFF. The DNA of the CDR3 is TGTGCCACCAGCAGAGAAAGGGGGCCCTATGAAGCTTTCTTT.

The V and J genes are TRBV4-3 and TRBJ2-7, with 7 bases fitting TRBD1. The CDR3 extends over 18 amino acids. V dropped 0 bases and J dropped 2; count of bases not matched to a gene: 13. Germline lookup yields CDR1 LGHNA and CDR2 YSLEER. This chain's CDR3 is CASSQDPPGTVSPYEQYF. DNA for the CDR3: TGCGCCAGCAGCCAAGATCCCCCCGGGACAGTTTCGCCCTACGAGCAGTACTTC.

The J gene is TRBJ2-7, the V gene TRBV28; 7 positions agree with TRBD1. J was trimmed by 5 bases and V by 2 bases; bases with no gene match: 3. Per germline, CDR1 MDHEN and CDR2 SYDVKM. The CDR3 extends over 13 amino acids. The DNA for the CDR3 is TGTGCCAGCAGTTTAGGACAGGTAGACGAGCAGTACTTC. It yields the protein CASSLGQVDEQYF.

This clone was seen more than once but under ten times. Additional DNA sequences in this sample encode the identical CDR3. The chain combines TRBV6-1 with TRBJ1-5; D uncertain. V shed 4 bases and J shed 7 bases, with 5 bases lying between them. CDR1 is MNHNS and CDR2 is SASEGT in the germline V gene. CDR3 length: 11 amino acids. CDR3 coding DNA: TGTGCCAGCAGTGTGGGGCAGCCCCAGCATTTT. Protein sequence: CASSVGQPQHF.